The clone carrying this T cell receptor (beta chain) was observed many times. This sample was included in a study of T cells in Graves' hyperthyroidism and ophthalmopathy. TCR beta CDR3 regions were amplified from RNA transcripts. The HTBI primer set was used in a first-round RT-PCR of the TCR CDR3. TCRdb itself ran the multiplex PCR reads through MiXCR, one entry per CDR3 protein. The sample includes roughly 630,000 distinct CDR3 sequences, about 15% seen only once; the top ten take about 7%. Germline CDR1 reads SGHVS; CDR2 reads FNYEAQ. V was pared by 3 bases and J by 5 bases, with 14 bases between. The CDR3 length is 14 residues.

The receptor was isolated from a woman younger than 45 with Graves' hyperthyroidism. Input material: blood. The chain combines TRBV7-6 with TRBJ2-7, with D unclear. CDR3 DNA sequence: TGTGCCAGCAGCTTCGGTGGGCTGGCCAACGAGCAGTACTTC. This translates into CASSFGGLANEQYF.